This entry describes one T cell receptor (beta chain). This sample is part of a study of shared clonotypes between healthy human individuals. Sequencing was performed with immunoSEQ multiplex PCR; in TCRdb, only in-frame clones are kept and a portion is missing. Of 1.4 million to 1.5 million clones listed, over 95% are singletons. Deletions cut 6 bases from V and 7 bases from J, with 21 bases between. Germline CDR1 SGHVS, CDR2 FNYEAQ. This CDR3 is 15 amino acids long. This TCR came from a man aged 25 to 40 in good health. Sequenced: naive CD4+ T cells sorted from blood. This sample's subset: CD45RA+ positively selected. V usage is TRBV7-6 and J usage is TRBJ1-2; D might be TRBD1 (5 bases). Written as DNA, the CDR3 is TGTGCCAGCAGTACCAACCCCGCACCTGGGGGTGGCTACACCTTC. It encodes CASSTNPAPGGGYTF.